The rows below give T cell receptor beta chains drawn from one sample of a study of T cells in localized non-small cell lung cancer. TCRdb's copy holds only in-frame clones and misses some; the assay was immunoSEQ multiplex PCR. The table includes 45,000 to 50,000 clones, 86% detected once. The sequencing here drew on PBMCs, taken before any cancer treatment. These receptors were obtained from a man between 40 and 69 years old with stage II lung adenocarcinoma. Each CDR3 is given with its conserved first and last residue. The D gene is left open where the match is weak. For some rows the clone size is stated as once, few or many, or as a class when expanded; others skip it.

abundance,d_gene,v_gene,j_gene,len,CDR3nt,CDR3aa
-,-,TRBV4-1,TRBJ2-1,19,TGCGCCAGCAGCCTAAGAGAGGACCCACTTGGCGGGGATTCGAATGAGCAGTTCTTC,CASSLREDPLGGDSNEQFF
-,-,TRBV9,TRBJ2-1,14,TGTGCCAGCAGCGGACCGGGGCCGATCAATGAGCAGTTCTTC,CASSGPGPINEQFF
-,-,TRBV2,TRBJ2-3,18,TGTGCCAGCAGGGAATCGGGGTTCTCCCTACAGAGCACAGATACGCAGTATTTT,CASRESGFSLQSTDTQYF
-,-,TRBV19,TRBJ1-1,15,TGTGCCAGTAGTAAAGAGTCGGGGGGCAAGACTGAAGCTTTCTTT,CASSKESGGKTEAFF
-,-,TRBV10-2,TRBJ1-2,11,TGCGCCAGCTTGGGGGAGTATGGCTACACCTTC,CASLGEYGYTF
-,-,TRBV9,TRBJ2-5,14,TGTGCCAGCAGCCCAATCCAGACGCCAGGGACCCAGTACTTC,CASSPIQTPGTQYF
-,-,TRBV28,TRBJ1-4,12,TGTGCCAGCAGCGGGAATAATGAAAAACTGTTTTTT,CASSGNNEKLFF
-,-,TRBV6-5,TRBJ1-1,12,TGTGCCAGCGGAAAAAGGGGATGGAGAGCTTTCTTT,CASGKRGWRAFF
-,-,TRBV15,TRBJ2-5,14,TGTGCCACCAGCCCCGACTCTCGCCAAGAGACCCAGTACTTC,CATSPDSRQETQYF
-,-,TRBV7-9,TRBJ2-3,13,TGTGCCAGCAGCTTAAGTTTTTCGGGTACGCAGTATTTT,CASSLSFSGTQYF
-,-,TRBV5-4,TRBJ1-2,14,TGTGCCAGCAGCCAAGGCGAAGCGATCTATGGCTACACCTTC,CASSQGEAIYGYTF
-,-,TRBV2,TRBJ1-1,14,TGTGCCACCCACAGGACCGGTTTGAACACTGAAGCTTTCTTT,CATHRTGLNTEAFF
-,-,TRBV5-1,TRBJ2-5,14,TGCGCCAGCTCACGGGTAGGGGGACAAGAGACCCAGTACTTC,CASSRVGGQETQYF
-,TRBD1,TRBV2,TRBJ1-1,13,TGTGCCAACTCCGGGACAGGGAACACTGAAGCTTTCTTT,CANSGTGNTEAFF
once,-,TRBV2,TRBJ2-5,14,TGTGCCAGCAGTGAAGGACAGAGGGTAGAGACCCAGTACTTC,CASSEGQRVETQYF
once,TRBD1,TRBV5-4,TRBJ1-2,15,TGTGCCAGCAGCTTGGGGACAGGGGATGGTAATGGCTACACCTTC,CASSLGTGDGNGYTF
-,-,TRBV19,TRBJ1-1,14,TGTGCCAGTAGTAGCGGGACACACACTACTGAAGCTTTCTTT,CASSSGTHTTEAFF
-,TRBD1,TRBV9,TRBJ1-5,14,TGTGCCAGCAGCGCCACAGGGGGCATGGAGCCCCAGCATTTT,CASSATGGMEPQHF
-,-,TRBV27,TRBJ1-2,17,TGTGCCAGCAGTTTGAAGGGGCACGGAGTTTCTTACTATGGCTACACCTTC,CASSLKGHGVSYYGYTF
-,TRBD2,TRBV7-9,TRBJ2-1,15,TGTGCCAGCAGCACCGGGACTAGCGGGGCGAATGAGCAGTTCTTC,CASSTGTSGANEQFF